This entry is about one TCR beta chain. Source study methods: Reference gene primer amplification gave estimated nucleated cell counts. Sequenced by immunoSEQ multiplex PCR; TCRdb stores in-frame clones only, minus some. That table is the source of V, J and clone size, and D and trimming were worked out from the DNA. The sample has tens of thousands of clones; 87% are singletons. This entry comes from a study of blood T cell repertoires in COVID-19. Study-level background: There were acute and convalescent COVID-19 samples, and they came from the United States, Italy and Spain. T cells, B-cell-depleted T cells, or PBMCs supplied cDNA or gDNA.

The CDR3 is 18 residues long. CDR1 is SGHKS and CDR2 is YYEKEE in the germline V gene (reference sequence). Trimming cost V 1 base and J 3 bases; bases outside gene matches: 13. This clonotype was sampled from a woman aged 80 or older in a cohort sampled during active or convalescent COVID-19. The genes are TRBV5-5 and TRBJ2-5, with 9 bases fitting TRBD1. What was sequenced was peripheral blood. In DNA, the CDR3 is TGTGCCAGCAGCTTGAGGGGAACGGCGGGACAGGGTAAAGAGACCCAGTACTTC. This translates into CASSLRGTAGQGKETQYF.